This T cell receptor beta chain was captured by sequencing in a study of blood T cell repertoires in COVID-19. The overall study: COVID-19 samples, acute and convalescent, were from the United States, Italy and Spain. Sources were T cells, B-cell-depleted T cells, or PBMCs; the material itself was cDNA or gDNA.

Authors' methods: Reference gene primer amplification yielded estimated nucleated cell counts. The protocol was immunoSEQ multiplex PCR, while the TCRdb copy is restricted to in-frame clones and leaves out a portion. Clonal size and the V and J genes are those of that table, whereas D and trimming came from the DNA. The sample consists of 200,000 or so clones, roughly four fifths of them appearing once. V lost 2 bases to trimming and J lost 7 bases, with 24 bases between them. Germline CDR1 and CDR2: SQVTM and ANQGSEA. The CDR3 loop spans 17 amino acids. The J gene is TRBJ2-1, the V gene TRBV29-1, with a weak D call TRBD1 (5 bases). The specimen sequenced was peripheral blood. The source is a woman in her thirties or forties with acute or convalescent COVID-19. CDR3 nucleotides: TGCAGCGTTGAATGGGCAGGGCCTCCGGTCGGTCGGAATGAGCAGTTCTTC. Its translation is CSVEWAGPPVGRNEQFF.